One and the same sample provided the 8 T cell receptor beta chains below, sequenced in a study of neurological immune-mediated disorders. Each CDR3 protein gets one entry after TCRdb re-called the 5' RACE reads with MiXCR. In the table there are under 50,000 distinct CDR3 sequences, approximately 10% of which are singletons. What was sequenced was CD4+ T cells from blood. The receptors stem from a young woman with HTLV-1-associated myelopathy (HAM/TSP).

This clonotype was picked up many times. The chain has TRBV20-1 and TRBJ1-2; D is perhaps TRBD1 (6 bases). Looked up from germline, CDR1 is DFQATT and CDR2 is SNEGSKA (reference sequence). The CDR3 is 12 residues long. DNA for the CDR3: TGCAGCACCCTACGGGGGGGCGATGGCTACACCTTC. Its translation: CSTLRGGDGYTF.

This clonotype was seen many times. The V call is TRBV11-2, the J call TRBJ2-3; D is possibly TRBD1 (5 bases). CDR1 is SGHAT, CDR2 FQNNGV, per germline. V gave up 3 bases and J gave up 4 bases, with 8 bases separating them. CDR3 length equals 13 residues. CDR3 coding DNA: TGTGCCAGCAGCTTTGGGGCGGCAGATACGCAGTATTTT. It codes for CASSFGAADTQYF. Combining the CDR3 with reference TRBV11-2 and TRBJ2-3 gives the whole variable domain EAGVAQSPRYKIIEKRQSVAFWCNPISGHATLYWYQQILGQGPKLLIQFQNNGVVDDSQLPKDRFSAERLKGVDSTLKIQPAKLEDSAVYLCASSFGAADTQYFGPGTRLTVL.

The count of this clonotype is one. One end of the junction varies from germline; a read error may be responsible. V and J are TRBV3-1 and TRBJ1-2; tentative D call: TRBD1 (6 bases). The CDR3 has 14 residues. CDR1 LGHDT and CDR2 YNNKEL come from the germline V gene (reference sequence). In nucleotides, the CDR3 is TGTGCAAGCAGCCGGAGACAGGTCCCTGATGGCTACACCTTC. Amino acids: CASSRRQVPDGYTF.

This clonotype was observed at least ten times. The chain employs TRBV5-5 and TRBJ2-2, with D perhaps matching TRBD2 (5 bases). Germline values: CDR1 SGHKS, CDR2 YYEKEE (reference sequence). V was pared by 0 bases and J by 0 bases, with 12 bases between. The length of the CDR3 is 17 residues. DNA for the CDR3: TGTGCCAGCAGCTTGGATCGGGGAAAAGCGAACACCGGGGAGCTGTTTTTT. It is translated as CASSLDRGKANTGELFF.

This clonotype was counted many times. The chain carries TRBV5-8 and TRBJ2-1; 12 nucleotides match TRBD2. Losses at the gene ends were 4 bases for V and 9 bases for J; bases not matched to a gene: 11. The CDR3 loop spans 16 amino acids. Per germline, CDR1 SGHTS and CDR2 YDEGEE. The CDR3 here is CASSRILAGGPTEQFF. CDR3 sequence (DNA): TGTGCCAGCAGCCGGATCCTAGCGGGGGGGCCCACTGAGCAGTTCTTC.

This clonotype was recorded at least ten times. The CDR3 nucleotides read TGTGCCAGCAGTGATCCTGGGACGGGATCCTACGAGCAGTACTTC. Its translation is CASSDPGTGSYEQYF. The chain uses TRBV6-2 or TRBV6-3 and TRBJ2-7; D could derive from TRBD1 or TRBD2 (5 bases each). Germline V lookup: CDR1 MNHEY, CDR2 SVGEGT. V lost 5 bases and J lost 1, with 15 bases in between. This CDR3 comprises 15 residues.

The table lists this clonotype with many counts. The chain couples TRBV6-1 to TRBJ1-4, with 10 nucleotides matching TRBD1. Germline-derived CDR1 and CDR2 are MNHNS and SASEGT. The V gene end was trimmed by 11 bases and the J gene end by 7 bases; junction bases not matched to a gene: 10. The CDR3 contains 14 residues. The DNA for the CDR3 is TGTGCCGCAGCAGACAGGGGGCAAGGTGAAAAACTGTTTTTT. It is translated as CAAADRGQGEKLFF.

This clonotype showed up many times. The chain employs TRBV5-4 and TRBJ2-7; a possible D gene is TRBD2 (5 bases). The CDR3 consists of 14 residues. From germline, CDR1 is SGHNT and CDR2 YYREEE (reference sequence). V dropped 1 base and J dropped 5 bases, with 13 bases sitting between them. The CDR3 DNA is TGTGCCAGCAGCTTGACCATCCGGGGAGACGAGCAGTACTTC. Translated, it gives CASSLTIRGDEQYF.